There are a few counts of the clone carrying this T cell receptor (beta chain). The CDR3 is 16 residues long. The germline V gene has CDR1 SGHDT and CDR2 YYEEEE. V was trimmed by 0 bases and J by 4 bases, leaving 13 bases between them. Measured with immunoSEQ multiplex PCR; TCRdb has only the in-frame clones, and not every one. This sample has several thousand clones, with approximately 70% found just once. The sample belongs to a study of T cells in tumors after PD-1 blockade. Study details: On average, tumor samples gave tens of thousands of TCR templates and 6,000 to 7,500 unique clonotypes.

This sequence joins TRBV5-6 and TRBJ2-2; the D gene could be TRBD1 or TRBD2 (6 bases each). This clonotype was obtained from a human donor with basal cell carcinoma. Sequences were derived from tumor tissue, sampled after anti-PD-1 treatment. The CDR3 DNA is TGTGCCAGCAGCTTGGATTCGGGGGCAGTCACCGGGGAGCTGTTTTTT. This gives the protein CASSLDSGAVTGELFF.